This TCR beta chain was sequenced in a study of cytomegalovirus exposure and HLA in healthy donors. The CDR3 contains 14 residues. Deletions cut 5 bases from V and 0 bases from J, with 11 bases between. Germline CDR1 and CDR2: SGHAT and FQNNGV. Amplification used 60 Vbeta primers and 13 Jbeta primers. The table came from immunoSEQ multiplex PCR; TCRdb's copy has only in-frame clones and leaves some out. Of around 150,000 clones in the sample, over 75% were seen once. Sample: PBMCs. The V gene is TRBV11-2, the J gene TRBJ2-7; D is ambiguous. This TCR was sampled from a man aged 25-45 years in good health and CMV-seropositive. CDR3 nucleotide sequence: TGTGCCAGCAGCCCCCCGGCTAGCTCCTACGAGCAGTACTTC. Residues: CASSPPASSYEQYF.